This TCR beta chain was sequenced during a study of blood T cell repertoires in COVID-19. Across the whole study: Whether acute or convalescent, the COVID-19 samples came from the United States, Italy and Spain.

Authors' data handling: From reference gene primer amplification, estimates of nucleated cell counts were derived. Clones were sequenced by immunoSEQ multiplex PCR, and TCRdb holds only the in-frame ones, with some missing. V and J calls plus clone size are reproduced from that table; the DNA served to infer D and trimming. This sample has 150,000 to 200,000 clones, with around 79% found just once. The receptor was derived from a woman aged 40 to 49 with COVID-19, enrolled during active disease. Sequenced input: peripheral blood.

This CDR3 is CASSRQGTGGYTF. CDR3 coding DNA: TGTGCCAGCAGTCGACAGGGGACAGGGGGCTACACCTTC. The chain recombines TRBV7-8 with TRBJ1-2; 9 nucleotides agree with TRBD1. Germline lookup yields CDR1 SGHVS and CDR2 FQNEAQ. After removal of 6 bases from V and 8 bases from J, the junction contained 7 bases not matched to a gene. The CDR3 extends over 13 amino acids.